Sequencing of this TCR beta chain was carried out in a study of PD-1 blockade in classical Hodgkin lymphoma. Looking at the study overall: Each patient was given nivolumab 3 mg/kg through a vein every 2 weeks.

All patients relapsed after autologous stem cell transplantation, and brentuximab vedotin exposure varied. The ends were cut back, 3 bases at V and 0 bases at J, with 19 bases in the middle. Germline V gene lookup returns CDR1 MDHEN and CDR2 SYDVKM. The CDR3 is 18 residues long. Worth noting for this clone: Antigen: not known. The same CDR3 can be traced to other DNA sequences in this sample.

Repertoires were generated with immunoSEQ multiplex PCR, while TCRdb's copy carries only in-frame clones and drops some. The data show under 30,000 clones, with about two thirds seen just once and over 2.5% held by the top ten. General study results and limits: Before treatment, complete responders showed about the same diversity as newly diagnosed patients.

The rearrangement links TRBV28 to TRBJ2-3, with a tentative D call TRBD2 (7 bases). The starting material was peripheral blood mononuclear cells (PBMCs), obtained before the second cycle of nivolumab. The sequence derives from a human donor with classical Hodgkin lymphoma. DNA of the CDR3: TGTGCCAGCAGTTTCGAAGGAGGGGGGGGGCGGAGCACAGATACGCAGTATTTT. It translates to CASSFEGGGGRSTDTQYF.